The clone carrying this TCR beta chain has a count of ten or more. Its antigen is as yet unknown. The CDR3 is cut off 3 residues early in the read; its end comes from the germline J gene. The data originate from a study of T cell clonality in common variable immunodeficiency. Study-level points and caveats: Fewer TCRbeta clones were shared among CVID subjects than controls. In common variable immunodeficiency, TCR beta chains reportedly carried fewer deletions and N-nucleotide insertions.

Control and CVID samples contributed equal amounts of genomic DNA. Here immunoSEQ multiplex PCR was the method, and the copy in TCRdb shows in-frame clones only, minus some. The sample shows some 28,000 clones, none of them appearing just once. The CDR3 loop spans 18 amino acids. V lost 0 bases to trimming and J lost 5 bases; unmatched junction nucleotides: 8. Germline lookup yields CDR1 KGHSY and CDR2 FQNENV. Blood samples were heparinized, roughly 5 to 8.5 ml per donor. The chain recombines TRBV16 with TRBJ2-1; 12 bases fit TRBD2. The specimen sequenced was peripheral blood mononuclear cells. This TCR derives from a person aged 18 to 75 in good health. The CDR3 DNA, read in part, is TGTGCCAGCAGCCAATCGCCCCCTCGACTAGCGGGGGACAATGAG. This codes for CASSQSPPRLAGDNE. The whole CDR3 protein reads CASSQSPPRLAGDNEQFF.